The 9 T cell receptor beta chains below come from one sample, sequenced in a study of identical twins. TCRdb re-derived calls from the 5' RACE reads in MiXCR, one entry per CDR3 protein. The sample consists of just over 500,000 distinct CDR3 sequences, 22% of them appearing once. The same data also contributed to another study, on T cells expressing NK-cell markers.

Sequenced input: CD4+ T cells sorted from blood. All receptors derive from a woman aged 18 to 35 in good health.

The chain recombines TRBV19 with TRBJ1-1; perhaps TRBD1 as D (5 bases). The CDR3 is made up of 13 amino acids. V was cut by 8 bases and J by 4 bases, with 14 bases left in between. Germline CDR1 is LNHDA and CDR2 is SQIVND (reference sequence). The CDR3 DNA sequence: TGTGCCAGTGAATCCAGGGACGGCACTGAAGCTTTCTTT. As protein: CASESRDGTEAFF.

J is TRBJ2-2 and V is TRBV10-3; 9 bases are a match to TRBD1. The CDR3 sequence is 16 residues long. Trimming at V came to 8 bases and at J to 2 bases, leaving 9 bases not matched to a gene. Germline CDR1 and CDR2: ENHRY and SYGVKD. The CDR3 nucleotides are TGTGCCATCGGACGACCGGGACAGGGAAACACCGGGGAGCTGTTTTTT. The encoded protein is CAIGRPGQGNTGELFF.

This rearrangement joins TRBV15 to TRBJ2-3, with 10 bases fitting TRBD1. Germline CDR1 LNHNV, CDR2 YYDKDF (reference sequence). With V trimmed by 3 bases and J by 5 bases, 8 bases remained unmatched. This CDR3 comprises 16 residues. The CDR3 sequence: CATSRGQTGGIDTQYF. Written as DNA, the CDR3 is TGTGCCACCAGCAGGGGCCAGACAGGGGGCATAGATACGCAGTATTTT.

This clonotype was seen only a few times. The chain carries TRBV7-9 and TRBJ1-1, with D uncertain. The CDR3 is 13 residues long. V was shortened by 4 bases and J by 5 bases, with 11 bases between the two germline ends. Per germline, CDR1 SEHNR and CDR2 FQNEAQ (reference sequence). The CDR3 is CASSYGSQTEAFF. The CDR3 DNA sequence: TGTGCCAGCAGCTACGGAAGTCAAACTGAAGCTTTCTTT.

This clonotype was found a few times. The chain uses TRBV4-3 and TRBJ2-3; TRBD2 agrees at 8 bases. The CDR3 runs 17 residues. After removal of 1 base from V and 0 bases from J, the junction contained 6 bases not matched to a gene. CDR1 and CDR2 (germline): LGHNA, YSLEER. The CDR3: CASSQGSRGGSTDTQYF. For the CDR3, the DNA is TGCGCCAGCAGCCAAGGGTCTCGGGGGGGCAGCACAGATACGCAGTATTTT.

The genes are TRBV20-1 and TRBJ2-1; D is perhaps TRBD2 (6 bases). Germline V lookup: CDR1 DFQATT, CDR2 SNEGSKA (reference sequence). V gave up 3 bases and J gave up 7 bases, with 13 bases separating them. This CDR3 has 13 residues. CDR3: CSASGRAVNEQFF. Here the CDR3 DNA reads TGCAGTGCTAGCGGGAGAGCGGTAAATGAGCAGTTCTTC.

The chain uses TRBV7-2 and TRBJ1-1; TRBD1 matches 10 bases. V was pared by 2 bases and J by 6 bases, with 9 bases of the junction left unmatched. From germline, CDR1 is SGHTA and CDR2 FQGNSA. The length of the CDR3 is 16 residues. The CDR3 coding sequence is TGTGCCAGCAGCTTAAGATCCGGGACAGGGGTGTCTGAAGCTTTCTTT. Translating it yields CASSLRSGTGVSEAFF.

Only a few counts were recorded for this clonotype. The V and J genes are TRBV5-1 and TRBJ2-3; D possibly corresponds to TRBD2 (6 bases). CDR1 and CDR2 (germline): SGHRS, YFSETQ. Trimming stripped 3 bases from V and 2 bases from J, with 10 bases between. The CDR3 loop spans 14 amino acids. CDR3 protein: CASSWGLTTDTQYF. For the CDR3, the DNA is TGCGCCAGCAGCTGGGGACTTACCACAGATACGCAGTATTTT.

The V call is TRBV20-1, the J call TRBJ2-2, with D possibly TRBD2 on 6 matching bases. This CDR3 has 12 residues. Germline values: CDR1 DFQATT, CDR2 SNEGSKA (reference sequence). Trimming cost V 5 bases and J 10 bases, with 14 bases left between them. The DNA for the CDR3 is TGCAGTGCTGGAGGGACGGCTGCGGAGCTGTTTTTT. Translating it yields CSAGGTAAELFF.